This T cell receptor (beta chain) came from a study of read filtering for tumor transcriptome and immune sequencing. Germline V gene lookup returns CDR1 SGHAT and CDR2 FQDESV (reference sequence). The CDR3 is made up of 18 amino acids. J lost 1 base, V lost 5 bases, and 13 bases had no gene match. This clonotype was seen ten or more times. The antigen is unknown. General observations from the study: The CD138-negative fraction was mixed bone marrow immune cells, not pure T cells.

This library used around 400 ng RNA and molecular barcoded adaptors spanning alpha/delta and beta/gamma chains. TCRdb processed the reads anew with MiXCR; each CDR3 protein has one entry. The repertoire holds tens of thousands of distinct CDR3 sequences, with roughly 13% as singletons. This clonotype was sampled from a donor at least 40 years old with multiple myeloma. The chain is built from TRBV11-1 and TRBJ1-5; TRBD1 aligns across 8 bases. Source material: a population of CD138-negative cells sorted from bone marrow. The CDR3 region is CASSPQTRTGSSNQPQHF. CDR3 in DNA: TGTGCCAGCAGCCCCCAAACCCGGACAGGGTCCAGCAATCAGCCCCAGCATTTT. Combining the CDR3 with reference TRBV11-1 and TRBJ1-5 gives the whole variable domain EAEVAQSPRYKITEKSQAVAFWCDPISGHATLYWYRQILGQGPELLVQFQDESVVDDSQLPKDRFSAERLKGVDSTLKIQPAELGDSAMYLCASSPQTRTGSSNQPQHFGDGTRLSIL.